Listed below are T cell receptor beta chains from one sample, sequenced in a study of read filtering for tumor transcriptome and immune sequencing. TCRdb analysed the reads with MiXCR anew, one entry per CDR3 protein. The sample records fewer than 90,000 distinct CDR3 sequences, more than 9% being singletons. The sequenced material came from a population of CD138-negative cells sorted from bone marrow. These receptors were obtained from a donor at least 40 years old with multiple myeloma. Each CDR3 is given with its conserved first and last residue. A D gene is named only where the DNA matches it firmly. Some rows mark clone size as missing; the rest say once, few, many or name a class of expanded clone.

D gene	J gene	clone size	V gene	CDR3 DNA	CDR3 protein
TRBD1	TRBJ2-7	many	TRBV7-2	TGTGCCAGCAGCTCTAGACAGGGGAAGACGGACGAGCAGTACTTC	CASSSRQGKTDEQYF
-	TRBJ1-1	many	TRBV20-1	TGCAGTGCTAGAGATTACACAAGACCCCTTGAAGCTTTCTTT	CSARDYTRPLEAFF
-	TRBJ1-1	many	TRBV28	TGTGCCAGCAGTTTAATGGGCAGCCTGAACACTGAAGCTTTCTTT	CASSLMGSLNTEAFF
-	TRBJ1-1	many	TRBV18	TGTGCCAGCTCCGAAGCCCTGAACACTGAAGCTTTCTTT	CASSEALNTEAFF
-	TRBJ2-5	many	TRBV20-1	TGCAGTGCTACGGGAGCGCAAGAGACCCAGTACTTC	CSATGAQETQYF
-	TRBJ2-3	many	TRBV10-2	TGCGCCAGCATTGGGGGAGCAGGGGAGACAGATACGCAGTATTTT	CASIGGAGETDTQYF
TRBD2	TRBJ2-5	few	TRBV7-2	TGTGCCAGCAGCACCCGGACTAGCGCGGAGACCCAGTACTTC	CASSTRTSAETQYF
TRBD1	TRBJ1-1	many	TRBV12-3/TRBV12-4	TGTGCCAGCAGTGGGACAGGTCTTACTGAAGCTTTCTTT	CASSGTGLTEAFF
-	TRBJ2-1	many	TRBV6-5	TGTGCCAGCAGTCCCCGCCAGAGGGGGGTGGATGAGCAGTTCTTC	CASSPRQRGVDEQFF
-	TRBJ2-2	-	TRBV7-9	TGTGCCAGCAGCTTCTTTGCTGTGAATACCGGGGAGCTGTTTTTT	CASSFFAVNTGELFF
-	TRBJ2-1	many	TRBV7-9	TGTGCCAGCAGCTTAGCGTATGGCAGAGAAGCGGTAAATGAGCAGTTCTTC	CASSLAYGREAVNEQFF
TRBD2	TRBJ2-7	-	TRBV6-5	TGTGCCAGCAGTCGCACGGGACTAGGTTTCTACGAGCAGTACTTC	CASSRTGLGFYEQYF
-	TRBJ2-7	many	TRBV5-5	TGTGCCAGCAGCCCGGACAGGGCCGGCCTAGCGGGACGCTACGAGCAGTACTTC	CASSPDRAGLAGRYEQYF
-	TRBJ2-1	-	TRBV29-1	TGCAGCGTCTCGCCCCCAGGAAGTGAGCGGTTCTTC	CSVSPPGSERFF
TRBD2	TRBJ2-7	many	TRBV5-6	TGTGCCAGCAGCTTGTCCGGGACTAGCGGGTCCTTCCGGCTGCAGTACTTC	CASSLSGTSGSFRLQYF
TRBD1	TRBJ1-1	many	TRBV29-1	TGCAGCGTCTCAGGGGGGGCGAACACTGAAGCTTTCTTT	CSVSGGANTEAFF
-	TRBJ1-2	few	TRBV9	TGTGCCAGCAGCGCACCCTACAAGGAGGGTACGGCGGGCTACACCTTC	CASSAPYKEGTAGYTF
-	TRBJ2-7	many	TRBV6-5	TGTGCCAGCAGAGTCTCGTCAATCCGCAACGAGCAGTACTTC	CASRVSSIRNEQYF
TRBD1	TRBJ1-6	many	TRBV28	TGTGCCAGCACTACGACAGGGAGCTCCTATAATTCACCCCTCCACTTT	CASTTTGSSYNSPLHF
-	TRBJ2-5	-	TRBV12-3/TRBV12-4	TGTGCCAGCAGTCCTGACACTGGGGAGACACAGTACTTC	CASSPDTGETQYF
-	TRBJ2-7	many	TRBV7-9	TGTGCCAGCAGCTTACTTACTGGAACAGGGTCCTACGAGCAGTACTTC	CASSLLTGTGSYEQYF
TRBD1	TRBJ1-1	many	TRBV29-1	TGCAGCGTACTCCGAGACAGGGTGAGTGGTGAAGCTTTCTTT	CSVLRDRVSGEAFF
-	TRBJ2-5	many	TRBV7-9	TGTGCCAGCAGCTTAGCTTTGAGGCGGGGACAAGAGACCCAGTACTTC	CASSLALRRGQETQYF
TRBD2	TRBJ2-1	many	TRBV5-1	TGCGCCAGCAGCCTCACGGGGACTAGCGGATCCTACAATGAGCAGTTCTTC	CASSLTGTSGSYNEQFF
TRBD1	TRBJ1-1	-	TRBV20-1	TGCAGTGCTTTAGGGCCGTTGACAGGGACCAACACTGAAGCTTTCTTT	CSALGPLTGTNTEAFF
-	TRBJ1-2	many	TRBV29-1	TGCAGCGTTGAAGATCCAGGCTATGGCTACACCTTC	CSVEDPGYGYTF
-	TRBJ1-2	many	TRBV6-1	TGTGCCAGCAGTGAAGGTACCTATGGCTACACCTTC	CASSEGTYGYTF
-	TRBJ2-5	-	TRBV11-2	TGTGCCAGCAGCTTAGGACAGCAAGAGACCCGGTACTTC	CASSLGQQETRYF
TRBD2	TRBJ2-7	many	TRBV5-1	TGCGCCAGCAGCGTGACTAGCGGAACCTACGAGCAGTACTTC	CASSVTSGTYEQYF
TRBD2	TRBJ2-2	-	TRBV14	TGTGCCAGCGGCCAACCAGCGGGAGGGTTTACGAGCACCGGGGAGCTGTTTTTT	CASGQPAGGFTSTGELFF